Below are 6 T cell receptor beta chains sequenced from a single sample in a study of shared clonotypes between healthy human individuals. Sequencing used immunoSEQ multiplex PCR; TCRdb keeps in-frame clones, though not all of them. The repertoire includes some 530,000 clones, 78% of them detected once, and 12% sits in the top ten. Sequencing was performed on PBMCs. The receptors come from a woman aged 40 to 50 in good health. Some clones in this sample may be carry-over from other donors' samples.

The J gene is TRBJ1-5, the V gene TRBV19; the match to TRBD1 covers 9 bases. The V gene's germline CDR1 is LNHDA and CDR2 SQIVND (reference sequence). The CDR3 is 17 residues long. V was pared by 4 bases and J by 7 bases, with 14 bases of the junction left unmatched. The CDR3 DNA reads TGTGCCAGTAGTAAATGGTCGGACAGGGGATTTGTGCAGCCCCAGCATTTT. As protein: CASSKWSDRGFVQPQHF.

This clone was seen more than once but under ten times. The rearrangement uses TRBV29-1 and TRBJ2-1, with D unresolved. This CDR3 is built from 10 residues. The germline V and J ends were trimmed by 6 bases and 9 bases, with 9 bases remaining between them. Germline lookup yields CDR1 SQVTM and CDR2 ANQGSEA. In nucleotides, the CDR3 is TGCAGCGTCCAAGTTGGTGAGCAGTTCTTC. Amino acid sequence: CSVQVGEQFF.

J is TRBJ2-3 and V is TRBV5-1; 7 bases map to TRBD1. Germline V gene data show CDR1 as SGHRS and CDR2 as YFSETQ. The CDR3 runs 15 residues. With 7 bases clipped from V and 2 bases from J, the junction kept 10 bases outside the gene matches. The CDR3 spells CASSAVDRLTDTQYF. CDR3 bases: TGCGCCAGCTCGGCCGTGGACAGGCTCACAGATACGCAGTATTTT.

The genes are TRBV30 and TRBJ2-1; D may be TRBD1 (6 bases). The CDR3 consists of 13 residues. CDR1 is GTSNPN and CDR2 is SVGIG in the germline V gene (reference sequence). V lost 0 bases to trimming and J lost 10 bases, with 13 bases between them. The CDR3 nucleotides are TGTGCCTGGAGTGTCTCCAGGGGTGGCGAGCAGTTCTTC. Protein sequence: CAWSVSRGGEQFF.

The table lists this clone with a count of one. This chain joins TRBV28 and TRBJ2-6; D gene ambiguous. V lost 7 bases, J lost 0 bases, and 13 bases lay in between. The CDR3 runs 16 residues. Germline CDR1 is MDHEN and CDR2 is SYDVKM. The CDR3 protein is CASIPTGGSGANVLTF. CDR3 coding DNA: TGTGCCAGCATCCCCACCGGTGGCTCTGGGGCCAACGTCCTGACTTTC. Using reference TRBV28 and TRBJ2-6 for the parts outside the CDR3, the full variable domain is DVKVTQSSRYLVKRTGEKVFLECVQDMDHENMFWYRQDPGLGLRLIYFSYDVKMKEKGDIPEGYSVSREKKERFSLILESASTNQTSMYLCASIPTGGSGANVLTFGAGSRLTVL.

This clone was seen more than once but under ten times. J is TRBJ2-7 and V is TRBV6-1; D perhaps matches TRBD1 (5 bases). This CDR3 contains 12 residues. Trimming pared 3 bases from V and 2 bases from J, leaving 5 bases between. Germline values: CDR1 MNHNS, CDR2 SASEGT. In DNA, the CDR3 is TGTGCCAGCAGTGACAGGGCCTACGAGCAGTACTTC. Its protein is CASSDRAYEQYF.